The sequence of this T cell receptor beta chain was determined in a study of blood T cells in healthy people across ages. Study-wide background: About one barcoded TCR beta cDNA was captured per two T cells.

Staff drew 9 to 10 milliliters of peripheral blood from each donor. Sample-barcoded 5' priming and a J-beta primer mix drove a second PCR of 7 to 11 cycles. TCRdb reprocessed the 5' RACE reads via MiXCR and lists one record per CDR3 protein. The table records around 800,000 distinct CDR3 sequences, around 42% of them present only once. General study points: In older individuals, TCR beta diversity per million T cells was lower, falling roughly linearly with age.

Comment on this clonotype: What it binds is not known.

Per the germline V gene, CDR1 is SEHNR and CDR2 is FQNEAQ (reference sequence). This CDR3 spans 15 amino acids. Trimming at V came to 5 bases and at J to 4 bases, leaving 10 bases not matched to a gene. Sequenced input: blood. The clonotype comes from a man aged 55 to 70 in good health. V gene TRBV7-9 combines with J gene TRBJ1-1; 7 bases fit TRBD1. The CDR3 nucleotides are TGTGCCAGCAGCGCCTTAGGACAGGCGAGCACTGAAGCTTTCTTT. Translated, it gives CASSALGQASTEAFF.